This T cell receptor (beta chain) appears in the sequencing data of a study of cytomegalovirus exposure and HLA in healthy donors. General observations from the study: Earlier analysis looked at TCR beta V segments, and most were productive about 87% or about 30% of the time. Among CMV-associated TCR beta chains, most appeared HLA-restricted in a later analysis.

With regard to this clone: Its specificity is not known.

The CDR3 runs 15 residues. CDR1 is LNHNV and CDR2 is YYDKDF in the germline V gene (reference sequence). V dropped 3 bases and J dropped 4; count of bases not matched to a gene: 7. PCR employed 60 Vbeta and 13 Jbeta primers. The repertoire was sequenced with immunoSEQ multiplex PCR; TCRdb's copy has only in-frame clones and lacks some. The profile covers over 100,000 clones, with around 80% appearing a single time and roughly 1.5% taken by the ten largest. Sequencing was carried out using PBMCs. This chain links TRBV15 with TRBJ1-1; 8 bases match TRBD1. This sequence originates from a female donor in good health and CMV-seronegative. This CDR3 reads CATSSNRGMGTEAFF. The CDR3 coding sequence is TGTGCCACCAGCAGTAACAGGGGGATGGGCACTGAAGCTTTCTTT.